The 31 T cell receptor beta chains reported below all come from one sample, sequenced in a study of shared clonotypes between healthy human individuals. Generated by immunoSEQ multiplex PCR, the TCRdb table keeps only in-frame clones and is missing some. Of a few hundred thousand clones in the sample, roughly 80% were seen once. Specimen: PBMCs. These receptor sequences come from a woman between 40 and 55 years old in good health. Some clones in this sample may be carry-over from other donors' samples.

This clone was picked up one time. The chain combines TRBV6-5 with TRBJ2-7; D is uncertain. Germline values: CDR1 MNHEY, CDR2 SVGAGI. Deletions cut 0 bases from V and 0 bases from J, with 12 bases between. The CDR3 sequence is 16 residues long. The CDR3 DNA reads TGTGCCAGCAGTTACTCATTCCTGTCTCGCTCCTACGAGCAGTACTTC. Its protein product is CASSYSFLSRSYEQYF.

CDR3 sequence reads: CASSGRPARREGTETQYF. The CDR3, as DNA: TGTGCCAGCAGCGGGCGTCCGGCGAGACGAGAGGGTACGGAGACCCAGTACTTC. J is TRBJ2-5 and V is TRBV9; D possibly corresponds to TRBD2 (5 bases). The V end lost 3 bases, the J end lost 5 bases, and 26 bases lay between the germline ends. Per the germline V gene, CDR1 is SGDLS and CDR2 is YYNGEE. The CDR3 length is 18 residues.

This clone came up once. The chain carries TRBV28 and TRBJ1-1; no firm D call. The CDR3 loop spans 13 amino acids. From germline, CDR1 is MDHEN and CDR2 SYDVKM. Trimming took 7 bases from V and 2 from J, leaving 11 bases between them. The CDR3 nucleotides are TGTGCCAGCAACTCAGCAGGAAACACTGAAGCTTTCTTT. Its translation: CASNSAGNTEAFF.

The genes are TRBV21-1 and TRBJ1-3. TRBV21-1 is marked as a pseudogene. CDR3 length: 15 residues. CDR3 DNA sequence: TGTGCCAGCTCCCCGCTCGGCAGCTCTGGAAACACCATATATTTT. Residues: CASSPLGSSGNTIYF.

This rearrangement joins TRBV29-1 to TRBJ1-4, with a possible D match to TRBD1 (5 bases). The V and J ends lost 1 base and 7 bases respectively, with 10 bases between them. The CDR3 is made up of 13 amino acids. CDR1 is SQVTM and CDR2 is ANQGSEA in the germline V gene. CDR3 region: CSVEGGLGEKLFF. CDR3 sequence (DNA): TGCAGCGTTGAAGGGGGGTTGGGTGAAAAACTGTTTTTT.

Points on this clone: This may arise from a read error, as a much more abundant clone is one base away. The chain joins TRBV4-3 to TRBJ2-7; D tentatively fits TRBD1 or TRBD2 (5 bases each). Trimming pared 0 bases from V and 5 bases from J, leaving 11 bases between. This CDR3 region has 14 residues. Germline lookup yields CDR1 LGHNA and CDR2 YSLEER. DNA of the CDR3: TGCGCCAGCAGCCAAGATGGGACCGGGGACGAGCAGTACTTC. Encoded protein: CASSQDGTGDEQYF.

This rearrangement joins TRBV5-1 to TRBJ2-2; a possible D gene is TRBD2 (6 bases). Germline CDR1 and CDR2: SGHRS and YFSETQ. This CDR3 region has 13 residues. V was trimmed by 5 bases and J by 3 bases, leaving 8 bases between them. The CDR3 spells CASSPSDTGELFF. CDR3 coding DNA: TGCGCCAGCAGTCCTAGCGACACCGGGGAGCTGTTTTTT.

As for this clone: This likely stems from a read error, as it lies one base from a far larger clone. V is TRBV25-1 and J is TRBJ2-1; D unclear. The CDR3 is made up of 13 amino acids. The germline gives CDR1 MGHDK, CDR2 SYGVNS. The CDR3 reads CASRRTSSNKQFF. The CDR3, as DNA: TGTGCCAGCAGGAGGACCTCGAGCAATAAGCAGTTCTTC.

This clone was seen a handful of times. The likely explanation is a read error, given a far larger clone one base away. The genes are TRBV1 and TRBJ1-1; TRBD1, the table's D call, was not compared with the DNA. TRBV1 is annotated as a pseudogene. This CDR3 is 15 amino acids long. DNA for the CDR3: TGCACCAACAGCCAAGAAGACAGGGAGAACACTGAAGCTTTCTTT. This encodes CTNSQEDRENTEAFF.

This clone was found many times. The chain employs TRBV25-1 and TRBJ2-7, with D possibly matching TRBD1 (6 bases). The V gene lost 4 bases and the J gene lost 1 base, with 8 bases spanning the gap. The CDR3 length is 13 residues. The germline V gene has CDR1 MGHDK and CDR2 SYGVNS. Here the CDR3 reads CASSGQESYEQYF. The CDR3 nucleotides read TGTGCCAGCAGTGGACAGGAGTCCTACGAGCAGTACTTC.

This sequence joins TRBV11-2 and TRBJ1-6; D gene ambiguous. The V end lost 1 base, the J end lost 8 bases, and 6 bases lay between the germline ends. The CDR3 extends over 13 amino acids. The germline V gene has CDR1 SGHAT and CDR2 FQNNGV. The CDR3 reads CASSLVQDSPLHF. DNA of the CDR3: TGTGCCAGCAGCTTAGTTCAGGATTCACCCCTCCACTTT.

Note on this clone: A far more abundant clone sits one base away, making this likely a read error. CDR3 sequence reads: CASSGSSGQGHNEQFF. In DNA form, the CDR3 reads TGTGCCAGCAGCGGCTCCTCGGGACAGGGCCACAATGAGCAGTTCTTC. The gene calls are TRBV4-2 and TRBJ2-1, with TRBD1 matching over 9 bases. V shed 5 bases, J shed 5 bases, and the junction held 10 bases outside the gene matches. The CDR3 runs 16 residues. Germline loops: CDR1 LGHNA, CDR2 YNFKEQ.

Concerning this clone itself: This likely reflects a read error, since a far larger clone is one base away. The same CDR3 is also encoded by other DNA sequences in this sample. The J gene is TRBJ2-7, the V gene TRBV11-2; D not certain. With 3 bases removed from V and 4 bases from J, the gap between germline ends came to 10 bases. This CDR3 contains 13 residues. Germline V gene lookup returns CDR1 SGHAT and CDR2 FQNNGV. This chain's CDR3 is CASSFPATYEQYF. Written as DNA, the CDR3 is TGTGCCAGCAGCTTCCCCGCAACTTACGAGCAGTACTTC.

There are many counts of this clone. The chain joins TRBV4-3 to TRBJ2-3; D is ambiguous. This CDR3 comprises 14 residues. Trimming shortened V by 1 base and J by 1 base, and 6 bases separated the two germline ends. Germline CDR1 LGHNA, CDR2 YSLEER. For the CDR3, the DNA is TGCGCCAGCAGCCAAGGTTGGGGCACAGATACGCAGTATTTT. Protein sequence: CASSQGWGTDTQYF.

Worth noting for this clone: This specimen includes other DNA sequences encoding the same CDR3. CDR3 region: CASSLGLASYNEQFF. For the CDR3, the DNA is TGCGCCAGCAGCTTGGGACTAGCGAGTTACAATGAGCAGTTCTTC. This chain links TRBV5-1 with TRBJ2-1; TRBD2 matches at 8 bases. The V gene's germline CDR1 is SGHRS and CDR2 YFSETQ. J gave up 4 bases and V 0 bases, and 3 bases lay outside the gene matches. The CDR3 sequence is 15 residues long.

A word on this clone: This probably arose from a read error, given a far larger clone one base away. The sample holds other DNA sequences that translate to the same CDR3. The chain carries TRBV28 and TRBJ2-3; 9 bases are a match to TRBD2. The CDR3 loop spans 16 amino acids. Germline CDR1 and CDR2: MDHEN and SYDVKM. CDR3 sequence: CASSTPAGGATDTQYF. In nucleotides, the CDR3 is TGTGCTAGCAGTACCCCAGCGGGAGGAGCAACAGATACGCAGTATTTT.

The chain links TRBV7-6 to TRBJ2-5, with TRBD1 matching over 7 bases. V lost 6 bases to trimming and J lost 4 bases; unmatched junction nucleotides: 5. The CDR3 covers 13 residues. The germline V gene encodes CDR1 SGHVS and CDR2 FNYEAQ. The DNA of the CDR3 is TGTGCCAGCAGAACAGGGGCGAGAGAGACCCAGTACTTC. This sequence encodes CASRTGARETQYF. The full variable domain, with the rest looked up from reference TRBV7-6 and TRBJ2-5, is GAGVSQSPRYKVTKRGQDVALRCDPISGHVSLYWYRQALGQGPEFLTYFNYEAQQDKSGLPNDRFSAERPEGSISTLTIQRTEQRDSAMYRCASRTGARETQYFGPGTRLLVL.

The chain employs TRBV7-9 and TRBJ2-7, with 11 bases fitting TRBD2. V lost 3 bases and J lost 6; bases outside the gene matches: 4. Germline CDR1 and CDR2: SEHNR and FQNEAQ (reference sequence). This CDR3 spans 14 amino acids. CDR3 sequence reads: CASSFGTSGFEQYF. The CDR3 bases are TGTGCCAGCAGCTTCGGGACTAGCGGATTCGAGCAGTACTTC.

The chain has TRBV11-3 and TRBJ2-5, with 7 bases matching TRBD2. CDR1 is SGHNT, CDR2 YENEEA, per germline. V shed 2 bases and J 5 bases; nucleotides not matched to a gene: 5. This CDR3 contains 14 residues. The CDR3 coding sequence is TGTGCCAGCAGCTTAACTGGAGCGGGGGAGACCCAGTACTTC. This gives the protein CASSLTGAGETQYF. The full variable domain, its missing parts supplied by reference TRBV11-3 and TRBJ2-5, is EAGVVQSPRYKIIEKKQPVAFWCNPISGHNTLYWYLQNLGQGPELLIRYENEEAVDDSQLPKDRFSAERLKGVDSTLKIQPAELGDSAVYLCASSLTGAGETQYFGPGTRLLVL.

This clone was seen only once. V and J are TRBV5-1 and TRBJ2-7; weak D call: TRBD2 (5 bases). CDR1 is SGHRS and CDR2 is YFSETQ in the germline V gene. The CDR3 is 16 residues long. V was pared by 0 bases and J by 6 bases, with 19 bases between. This CDR3 is CASSLGTVLSAGEQYF. CDR3 coding DNA: TGCGCCAGCAGCTTGGGTACGGTCCTATCTGCGGGCGAGCAGTACTTC.

Concerning this clone: This likely stems from a read error, as it lies one base from a far larger clone. The sample carries other DNA sequences with the same CDR3. V is TRBV29-1 and J is TRBJ1-4; D unresolved. The CDR3 has 12 residues. Germline CDR1 and CDR2: SQVTM and ANQGSEA. Between the trimmed V and J ends, which lost 7 bases and 6 bases, there was a span of 12 bases. The CDR3 loop reads CSAGESDEKLFF. The CDR3 DNA reads as TGCAGCGCTGGTGAATCGGATGAAAAACTGTTTTTT.

This clone was picked up one time. The rearrangement joins TRBV2 to TRBJ1-1; D remains unclear. Trimming stripped 6 bases from V and 3 bases from J, with 8 bases between. The germline V gene encodes CDR1 SNHLY and CDR2 FYNNEI. The CDR3 is made up of 12 amino acids. This chain's CDR3 is CASRAEYTEAFF. The CDR3 DNA reads TGTGCCAGCAGAGCAGAGTACACTGAAGCTTTCTTT.

The chain carries TRBV30 and TRBJ2-5; possible D gene TRBD2, 6 bases. Germline CDR1 and CDR2: GTSNPN and SVGIG (reference sequence). With 1 base removed from V and 1 base from J, the gap between germline ends came to 7 bases. The CDR3 length is 13 residues. Here the CDR3 reads CAWSGTIQETQYF. The CDR3 DNA reads TGTGCCTGGAGTGGGACTATCCAAGAGACCCAGTACTTC.

The count of this clone is one. This chain joins TRBV29-1 and TRBJ1-1; 7 positions agree with TRBD1. CDR3 length equals 11 residues. Germline values: CDR1 SQVTM, CDR2 ANQGSEA. With V trimmed by 7 bases and J by 5 bases, 4 bases remained unmatched. The CDR3 sequence is CSAYRGTEAFF. CDR3 bases: TGCAGCGCCTACAGGGGAACTGAAGCTTTCTTT. Complete variable domain (other parts from reference TRBV29-1 and TRBJ1-1): SAVISQKPSRDICQRGTSLTIQCQVDSQVTMMFWYRQQPGQSLTLIATANQGSEATYESGFVIDKFPISRPNLTFSTLTVSNMSPEDSSIYLCSAYRGTEAFFGQGTRLTVV.

This clone came up many times. The chain is built from TRBV7-6 and TRBJ1-3; D remains unclear. Germline CDR1 and CDR2: SGHVS and FNYEAQ. This CDR3 has 16 residues. The V and J ends lost 4 bases and 0 bases respectively, with 13 bases between them. The CDR3 DNA reads TGTGCCAGCAGCTGGTTGGTTCGGGGCTCTGGAAACACCATATATTTT. The encoded protein is CASSWLVRGSGNTIYF.

As concerns this clone: A far larger clone differs by one base, so this is likely a read error. The V gene is TRBV7-3, the J gene TRBJ1-1, with D unresolved. Trimming took 3 bases from V and 3 from J, leaving 8 bases between them. Germline V lookup: CDR1 SGHTA, CDR2 FQGTGA. This CDR3 has 13 amino acids. CDR3 nucleotides: TGTGCCAGCAGCTTCCCGGGCTACACTGAAGCTTTCTTT. Residues: CASSFPGYTEAFF. Combining the CDR3 with reference TRBV7-3 and TRBJ1-1 gives the whole variable domain GAGVSQTPSNKVTEKGKYVELRCDPISGHTALYWYRQSLGQGPEFLIYFQGTGAADDSGLPNDRFFAVRPEGSVSTLKIQRTERGDSAVYLCASSFPGYTEAFFGQGTRLTVV.

The chain is built from TRBV19 and TRBJ1-5; TRBD1 is a possible D gene (6 bases). From germline, CDR1 is LNHDA and CDR2 SQIVND (reference sequence). The V gene lost 7 bases and the J gene lost 2 bases, with 12 bases spanning the gap. This CDR3 is 14 amino acids long. The chain's CDR3 is CASTYRAGNQPQHF. CDR3 nucleotide sequence: TGTGCCAGTACCTACAGGGCGGGCAATCAGCCCCAGCATTTT.

The V call is TRBV7-2, the J call TRBJ2-7; weak D call: TRBD1 (6 bases). V was pared by 5 bases and J by 6 bases, with 17 bases between. CDR3 length: 14 residues. Germline CDR1 and CDR2: SGHTA and FQGNSA. The CDR3 DNA follows: TGTGCCAGCAGCATCCAGAACAGGGTAGCCGAGCAGTACTTC. This encodes CASSIQNRVAEQYF.

The rearrangement links TRBV7-9 to TRBJ2-3; D not certain. The CDR3 extends over 12 amino acids. Germline V gene sequence: CDR1 SEHNR, CDR2 FQNEAQ (reference sequence). Trimming took 5 bases from V and 7 from J, leaving 10 bases between them. CDR3 DNA: TGTGCCAGCAGCGTTCTAGAAAATACGCAGTATTTT. It yields the protein CASSVLENTQYF.

The chain employs TRBV30 and TRBJ2-5, with 8 bases lining up with TRBD2. J lost 11 bases, V lost 1 base, and 6 bases had no gene match. The CDR3 has 12 amino acids. Germline CDR1 is GTSNPN and CDR2 is SVGIG (reference sequence). CDR3 nucleotides: TGTGCCTGGAGTGCGGGAGGGCCGGAGCAGTACTTC. It encodes CAWSAGGPEQYF.

This clone has at least ten counts. The J gene is TRBJ2-2, the V gene TRBV6-4; 14 nucleotides agree with TRBD2. CDR1 and CDR2 (germline): MRHNA, SNTAGT. Trimming took 3 bases from V and 7 from J; bases not matched to a gene: 4. The CDR3 consists of 16 residues. This CDR3 is CASSEGTSGSLGELFF. The DNA for the CDR3 is TGTGCCAGCAGTGAGGGGACTAGCGGGAGTCTCGGGGAGCTGTTTTTT.